These 14 T cell receptor beta chains were sequenced from one sample in a study of blood T cell repertoires in COVID-19. Measured with immunoSEQ multiplex PCR; TCRdb has only the in-frame clones, and not every one. Of approximately 290,000 clones listed, approximately 85% are singletons. The sequenced sample consisted of peripheral blood. The receptors derive from a human donor with COVID-19, enrolled during active disease. The donor label of this sample is uncertain.

This clone was observed a handful of times. V usage is TRBV7-8 and J usage is TRBJ2-1, with no clear D. V shed 1 base and J shed 8 bases, with 18 bases lying between them. This CDR3 contains 16 residues. Per germline, CDR1 SGHVS and CDR2 FQNEAQ. CDR3 residues: CASSLVRSPSAHEQFF. In DNA, the CDR3 is TGTGCCAGCAGCTTAGTGAGAAGTCCCTCCGCGCATGAGCAGTTCTTC.

The genes are TRBV19 and TRBJ2-5; 10 nucleotides align to TRBD2. CDR1 is LNHDA, CDR2 SQIVND, per germline (reference sequence). Trimming at V came to 5 bases and at J to 4 bases, leaving 7 bases not matched to a gene. The CDR3 covers 15 residues. The CDR3 here is CASSVTRLAGETQYF. The CDR3, as DNA: TGTGCCAGTAGTGTAACCAGACTAGCGGGAGAGACCCAGTACTTC.

A remark on this clone: Other DNA sequences in this sample translate to the same CDR3. J is TRBJ1-4 and V is TRBV27; 8 bases map to TRBD1. Germline V gene sequence: CDR1 MNHEY, CDR2 SMNVEV (reference sequence). The CDR3 consists of 15 residues. V dropped 8 bases and J dropped 8; count of bases not matched to a gene: 13. Written as DNA, the CDR3 is TGTGCCAGCCGGACAGGGAGAGTCCCCTTGGAAAAACTGTTTTTT. Translation gives CASRTGRVPLEKLFF.

This clone was seen more than once but under ten times. The J gene is TRBJ2-4, the V gene TRBV6-5, with TRBD2 matching over 11 bases. CDR3 length equals 16 residues. V dropped 2 bases and J dropped 9; count of bases not matched to a gene: 9. Germline V gene data show CDR1 as MNHEY and CDR2 as SVGAGI. CDR3: CASSYPPDTSGGIQYF. The DNA for the CDR3 is TGTGCCAGCAGTTACCCACCAGATACTAGCGGGGGCATTCAGTACTTC.

This sequence joins TRBV27 and TRBJ2-1; perhaps TRBD2 as D (6 bases). Germline CDR1 and CDR2: MNHEY and SMNVEV (reference sequence). Between the trimmed V and J ends, which lost 6 bases and 4 bases, there was a span of 13 bases. This CDR3 contains 14 residues. The CDR3 loop reads CASRGRIYYNEQFF. The CDR3 DNA follows: TGTGCCAGCAGAGGGAGGATCTATTACAATGAGCAGTTCTTC.

This clone is a singleton in its sample. The chain combines TRBV18 with TRBJ1-1, with no clear D. Germline V CDR1 and CDR2: KGHSH, LQKENI. The CDR3 spans 12 residues. Trimming removed 3 bases from V and 1 base from J, with 3 bases in between. The DNA for the CDR3 is TGTGCCAGCTCACCCGGGAACACTGAAGCTTTCTTT. Protein product: CASSPGNTEAFF. The full variable domain, with the rest looked up from reference TRBV18 and TRBJ1-1, is NAGVMQNPRHLVRRRGQEARLRCSPMKGHSHVYWYRQLPEEGLKFMVYLQKENIIDESGMPKERFSAEFPKEGPSILRIQQVVRGDSAAYFCASSPGNTEAFFGQGTRLTVV.

The chain employs TRBV28 and TRBJ2-7; 8 bases fit TRBD1. This CDR3 has 15 residues. Looked up from germline, CDR1 is MDHEN and CDR2 is SYDVKM. V was clipped by 1 base and J by 2 bases; unmatched bases: 4. The CDR3 DNA reads as TGTGCCAGCAGTTTATACGGGACAGGACCCTACGAGCAGTACTTC. It yields the protein CASSLYGTGPYEQYF. Together with reference TRBV28 and TRBJ2-7, the CDR3 gives the full variable domain: DVKVTQSSRYLVKRTGEKVFLECVQDMDHENMFWYRQDPGLGLRLIYFSYDVKMKEKGDIPEGYSVSREKKERFSLILESASTNQTSMYLCASSLYGTGPYEQYFGPGTRLTVT.

The chain has TRBV30 and TRBJ2-3; 11 bases are shared with TRBD2. The V gene's germline CDR1 is GTSNPN and CDR2 SVGIG (reference sequence). Trimming took 3 bases from V and 1 from J; bases not matched to a gene: 3. The CDR3 is made up of 15 amino acids. CDR3 sequence (DNA): TGTGCCTGGAGCCCACTAGCGGGAGGCACAGATACGCAGTATTTT. Encoded protein: CAWSPLAGGTDTQYF.

V usage is TRBV4-3 and J usage is TRBJ1-2; 7 positions match TRBD1. The CDR3 sequence is 15 residues long. V lost 4 bases, J lost 2 bases, and 7 bases stayed unmatched. In germline, CDR1 is LGHNA, CDR2 YSLEER. The CDR3 sequence: CASSRRQGPNYGYTF. The CDR3 nucleotides read TGCGCCAGCAGCCGCAGACAGGGCCCCAACTATGGCTACACCTTC.

This chain links TRBV5-1 with TRBJ2-5; D perhaps matches TRBD1 (6 bases). Trimming pared 4 bases from V and 1 base from J, leaving 11 bases between. Per germline, CDR1 SGHRS and CDR2 YFSETQ. This CDR3 contains 14 residues. CDR3 protein: CASSGWDTQETQYF. In DNA, the CDR3 is TGCGCCAGCAGCGGGTGGGACACCCAAGAGACCCAGTACTTC.

This clone showed up just once. V usage is TRBV27 and J usage is TRBJ1-4; D ambiguous. In germline, CDR1 is MNHEY, CDR2 SMNVEV (reference sequence). V was cut by 1 base and J by 0 bases, with 3 bases left in between. This CDR3 has 14 amino acids. CDR3 amino acids: CASSLFTTNEKLFF. In nucleotides, the CDR3 is TGTGCCAGCAGTTTATTTACAACTAATGAAAAACTGTTTTTT.

In its sample, this clone was seen a few times. The V call is TRBV30, the J call TRBJ2-7; D remains ambiguous. Deletions cut 3 bases from V and 4 bases from J, with 10 bases between. CDR3 length: 12 amino acids. CDR1 is GTSNPN, CDR2 SVGIG, per germline (reference sequence). CDR3 amino acids: CAWRGTAYEQYF. CDR3 sequence (DNA): TGTGCCTGGAGGGGCACGGCGTACGAGCAGTACTTC.

This clone was seen a single time. The chain combines TRBV7-2 with TRBJ2-1; TRBD2 aligns across 11 bases. Germline CDR1 is SGHTA and CDR2 is FQGNSA. J was trimmed by 4 bases and V by 5 bases; bases with no gene match: 4. This CDR3 has 15 residues. CDR3 sequence: CASSLRTSGYNEQFF. The CDR3 DNA is TGTGCCAGCAGCCTACGGACTAGCGGGTACAATGAGCAGTTCTTC.

The chain employs TRBV4-1 and TRBJ1-5; TRBD1 might be the D (6 bases). Germline V gives CDR1 MGHRA, CDR2 YSYEKL. Deletions cut 2 bases from V and 4 bases from J, with 15 bases between. The CDR3 runs 16 residues. The CDR3 nucleotides are TGCGCCAGCAGCCAACCTCTGCAGGGGACAAATCAGCCCCAGCATTTT. This translates into CASSQPLQGTNQPQHF.